This is a list of T cell receptor beta chains from one sample in a study of PD-L1 blockade in urothelial cancer. Some clones are missing from TCRdb's copy, which holds only in-frame ones; the method was immunoSEQ multiplex PCR. The sample lists 70,000 to 90,000 clones; approximately 81% were seen once. This specimen was PBMCs, taken around atezolizumab (anti-PD-L1) treatment. The receptors derive from a man between 60 and 75 years old with urothelial cancer. The CDR3 runs from the conserved cysteine through the conserved F or W. Fields, in order: D gene, J gene, clone size, V gene, CDR3 DNA, CDR3 protein. A D gene is named only where the DNA matches it firmly. Some rows mark clone size as missing; the rest say once, few, many or name a class of expanded clone.

D gene: -; J gene: TRBJ1-3; clone size: -; V gene: TRBV2; CDR3 DNA: TGTGCCATTTCGACAGGCTCTGGAAACACCATATATTTT; CDR3 protein: CAISTGSGNTIYF
D gene: -; J gene: TRBJ1-1; clone size: -; V gene: TRBV15; CDR3 DNA: TGTGCCACCAGCAGATCGAGGGCCCGGAACACTGAAGCTTTCTTT; CDR3 protein: CATSRSRARNTEAFF
D gene: TRBD1; J gene: TRBJ2-7; clone size: -; V gene: TRBV28; CDR3 DNA: TGTGCCAGCAGCCTCCGGGCAGGGGGTAGGGTCGAGCAGTACTTC; CDR3 protein: CASSLRAGGRVEQYF
D gene: -; J gene: TRBJ2-1; clone size: -; V gene: TRBV15; CDR3 DNA: TGTGCCACCAGCAGTTACAGATCCTTGGGGCAGTTCTTC; CDR3 protein: CATSSYRSLGQFF
D gene: -; J gene: TRBJ1-4; clone size: -; V gene: TRBV9; CDR3 DNA: TGTGCCAGCACCCTTAGAGAAAAACTGTTTTTT; CDR3 protein: CASTLREKLFF
D gene: TRBD1; J gene: TRBJ2-1; clone size: -; V gene: TRBV2; CDR3 DNA: TGTGCCAGCAGTCTGGACAGGGGGCGCGATTCGCAGTTCTTC; CDR3 protein: CASSLDRGRDSQFF
D gene: TRBD1; J gene: TRBJ1-2; clone size: -; V gene: TRBV28; CDR3 DNA: TGTGCCACCTTCCTGGACAGGGGCGCACACTATGGCTACACCTTC; CDR3 protein: CATFLDRGAHYGYTF
D gene: -; J gene: TRBJ2-5; clone size: -; V gene: TRBV2; CDR3 DNA: TGTGCCAGCAGTGAAAGGGAGCGTGTGGAGACCCAGTACTTC; CDR3 protein: CASSERERVETQYF
D gene: TRBD1; J gene: TRBJ2-2; clone size: -; V gene: TRBV5-1; CDR3 DNA: TGCGCCAGCAGCGCTCACAGGGGCGTGAACACCGGGGAGCTGTTTTTT; CDR3 protein: CASSAHRGVNTGELFF
D gene: -; J gene: TRBJ2-7; clone size: -; V gene: TRBV18; CDR3 DNA: TGTGCCAGCTCACCAGCAGTCTCCTACGAGCAGTACTTC; CDR3 protein: CASSPAVSYEQYF
D gene: -; J gene: TRBJ1-2; clone size: once; V gene: TRBV27; CDR3 DNA: TGTGCCAGCAGTTTTTCCGCTAACTATGGCTACACCTTC; CDR3 protein: CASSFSANYGYTF
D gene: -; J gene: TRBJ1-5; clone size: -; V gene: TRBV2; CDR3 DNA: TGTGCCAGCACCACGGGGTACAATCAGCCCCAGCATTTT; CDR3 protein: CASTTGYNQPQHF
D gene: -; J gene: TRBJ2-3; clone size: -; V gene: TRBV10-1; CDR3 DNA: TGCGCCAGTTCTGCCCGACTTACGGCCGGGGATACGCAGTATTTT; CDR3 protein: CASSARLTAGDTQYF
D gene: -; J gene: TRBJ2-2; clone size: -; V gene: TRBV5-4; CDR3 DNA: TGTGCCAGCAGCTTGGTCCAGGAAGCCGGGGAGCTGTTTTTT; CDR3 protein: CASSLVQEAGELFF
D gene: -; J gene: TRBJ2-7; clone size: -; V gene: TRBV6-1; CDR3 DNA: TGTGCCAGCAGTGAAGGACATGCTAATTCCTACGAGCAGTACTTC; CDR3 protein: CASSEGHANSYEQYF
D gene: TRBD1; J gene: TRBJ1-3; clone size: -; V gene: TRBV29-1; CDR3 DNA: TGCAGCGCCGGACAGGGGATCTCTGGAAACACCATATATTTT; CDR3 protein: CSAGQGISGNTIYF
D gene: -; J gene: TRBJ1-2; clone size: once; V gene: TRBV2; CDR3 DNA: TGTGCCAGCAGGCCGGAACGGGACTCCCGGGGCTACACCTTC; CDR3 protein: CASRPERDSRGYTF
D gene: -; J gene: TRBJ2-1; clone size: -; V gene: TRBV19; CDR3 DNA: TGTGCCAGTAGTATCAGGGGCAATTTCAATGAGCAGTTCTTC; CDR3 protein: CASSIRGNFNEQFF
D gene: -; J gene: TRBJ1-4; clone size: -; V gene: TRBV6-1; CDR3 DNA: TGTGCCAGCAGGACAGGTCGGGAAAAACTGTTTTTT; CDR3 protein: CASRTGREKLFF
D gene: TRBD2; J gene: TRBJ2-1; clone size: -; V gene: TRBV5-1; CDR3 DNA: TGCGCCAGCAGCCAACGGACTAGCTCGAGCTCCTACAATGAGCAGTTCTTC; CDR3 protein: CASSQRTSSSSYNEQFF
D gene: TRBD1; J gene: TRBJ1-2; clone size: -; V gene: TRBV7-3; CDR3 DNA: TGTGCCAGCAGCTCGGGACAGGGCTATGGCTACACCTTC; CDR3 protein: CASSSGQGYGYTF
D gene: TRBD1; J gene: TRBJ2-5; clone size: -; V gene: TRBV7-7; CDR3 DNA: TGTGCTAGCAGCGCCGGACAGGGGGCAGCGGAGACCCAGTACTTC; CDR3 protein: CASSAGQGAAETQYF
D gene: TRBD1; J gene: TRBJ2-6; clone size: few; V gene: TRBV6-1; CDR3 DNA: TGTGCCAGCACTATGACAGGGACCGGGGCCAACGTCCTGACTTTC; CDR3 protein: CASTMTGTGANVLTF
D gene: -; J gene: TRBJ2-2; clone size: -; V gene: TRBV5-6; CDR3 DNA: TGTGCCAGCAGCCGGACAGCTACCGGGGAGCTGTTTTTT; CDR3 protein: CASSRTATGELFF
D gene: TRBD1; J gene: TRBJ1-6; clone size: few; V gene: TRBV19; CDR3 DNA: TGTGCCAGTAGCAACCGGGACAGGGGATCACCCCTCCACTTT; CDR3 protein: CASSNRDRGSPLHF
D gene: -; J gene: TRBJ1-1; clone size: once; V gene: TRBV27; CDR3 DNA: TGTGCCAGCAGTTTATTACAGGGGAACACTGAAGCTTTCTTT; CDR3 protein: CASSLLQGNTEAFF
D gene: TRBD1; J gene: TRBJ1-5; clone size: -; V gene: TRBV28; CDR3 DNA: TGTGCCAGCATTCCCTGGACAGGGATTCAGCCCCAGCATTTT; CDR3 protein: CASIPWTGIQPQHF
D gene: TRBD2; J gene: TRBJ2-5; clone size: -; V gene: TRBV10-3; CDR3 DNA: TGTGCCATCAGTGAGCCTGCGGGAGCATCAGCAGAGACCCAGTACTTC; CDR3 protein: CAISEPAGASAETQYF
D gene: -; J gene: TRBJ1-1; clone size: -; V gene: TRBV5-5; CDR3 DNA: TGTGCCAGCAGCTCAGGACATATGAACACTGAAGCTTTCTTT; CDR3 protein: CASSSGHMNTEAFF
D gene: TRBD2; J gene: TRBJ2-4; clone size: -; V gene: TRBV7-8; CDR3 DNA: TGTGCCAGCAGCTTAACTAGCGGTCTAGCCAAAAACATTCAGTACTTC; CDR3 protein: CASSLTSGLAKNIQYF
D gene: -; J gene: TRBJ1-2; clone size: -; V gene: TRBV19; CDR3 DNA: TGTGCCAGTAGTCAACAAGGCAGGGGCCGTTCTGCCTTC; CDR3 protein: CASSQQGRGRSAF
D gene: -; J gene: TRBJ2-1; clone size: -; V gene: TRBV15; CDR3 DNA: TGTGCCACCAGCAGAGATTTGGGGGGCAATGAGCAGTTCTTC; CDR3 protein: CATSRDLGGNEQFF
D gene: -; J gene: TRBJ1-2; clone size: -; V gene: TRBV10-3; CDR3 DNA: TGTGCCATCAGTGAGGGGAGTGGAGGCTACACCTTC; CDR3 protein: CAISEGSGGYTF
D gene: TRBD2; J gene: TRBJ2-1; clone size: -; V gene: TRBV7-3; CDR3 DNA: TGTGCCAGCAGCTTAACCTTTAGCGGGGGCAACAATGAGCAGTTCTTC; CDR3 protein: CASSLTFSGGNNEQFF
D gene: TRBD2; J gene: TRBJ2-7; clone size: -; V gene: TRBV18; CDR3 DNA: TGTGCCAGCTCAACATCTGGGGGGGGTTACGAGCAGTACTTC; CDR3 protein: CASSTSGGGYEQYF
D gene: -; J gene: TRBJ1-1; clone size: once; V gene: TRBV5-1; CDR3 DNA: TGCGCCAGCAGCTTTATTTCAGGGGCAATGAACACTGAAGCTTTCTTT; CDR3 protein: CASSFISGAMNTEAFF
D gene: -; J gene: TRBJ2-1; clone size: -; V gene: TRBV10-3; CDR3 DNA: TGTGCAATTAAAGCTGCTGGAGACTCCTACAATGAGCAGTTCTTC; CDR3 protein: CAIKAAGDSYNEQFF
D gene: TRBD2; J gene: TRBJ2-7; clone size: once; V gene: TRBV27; CDR3 DNA: TGTGCCAGCAGGCCTTGGGGGGGTTCCGAGCAGTACTTC; CDR3 protein: CASRPWGGSEQYF
D gene: -; J gene: TRBJ2-1; clone size: -; V gene: TRBV9; CDR3 DNA: TGTGCCAGCAGCGGCTACGTAGGCGGTAACAATGAGCAGTTCTTC; CDR3 protein: CASSGYVGGNNEQFF
D gene: TRBD1; J gene: TRBJ2-4; clone size: few; V gene: TRBV10-3; CDR3 DNA: TGTGCCATCAGTGGGGTGACAGGGGGCCAAAACATTCAGTACTTC; CDR3 protein: CAISGVTGGQNIQYF